The present TCR beta chain was sequenced within a study of shared clonotypes between healthy human individuals. Germline lookup yields CDR1 SEHNR and CDR2 FQNEAQ (reference sequence). The CDR3 has 16 residues. V was pared by 4 bases and J by 0 bases, with 2 bases of the junction left unmatched. A note on this clone: The identical CDR3 is also encoded by other nucleotide sequences in the sample.

Method: immunoSEQ multiplex PCR; TCRdb's copy keeps in-frame clones and lacks some. The sample lists 2 million to 2.5 million clones, over 85% occurring once. The sample comprised naive CD4+ T cells sorted from blood. Subset meaning: CD45RA+ positively selected. This receptor was taken from a man aged 18 to 29 in good health. V and J are TRBV7-9 and TRBJ2-3; 12 nucleotides align to TRBD2. CDR3 in amino acids: CASSSGLAGSTDTQYF. The CDR3 DNA is TGTGCCAGCAGCTCAGGACTAGCGGGGAGCACAGATACGCAGTATTTT.